The next 26 T cell receptor beta chains were all read from a single sample in a study of PD-1 blockade in mismatch repair-deficient tumors. The assay was immunoSEQ multiplex PCR, and TCRdb's table has in-frame clones only and misses some. The sample has roughly 16,000 clones; about 86% are singletons. Specimen: PBMCs, collected 4 weeks after starting pembrolizumab. All receptors derive from an adult with mismatch repair-deficient cancer.

V gene TRBV5-4 combines with J gene TRBJ2-1; 7 bases line up with TRBD2. Looked up from germline, CDR1 is SGHNT and CDR2 is YYREEE (reference sequence). The junction had 6 bases not matched to a gene; V was cut back by 1 base and J by 5 bases. CDR3 length: 15 amino acids. The CDR3 spells CASSLSLAENNEQFF. In DNA, the CDR3 is TGTGCCAGCAGCTTGAGTCTAGCGGAGAACAATGAGCAGTTCTTC.

The chain joins TRBV5-1 to TRBJ1-4; 7 bases map to TRBD1. With 0 bases clipped from V and 8 bases from J, the junction kept 4 bases outside the gene matches. This CDR3 comprises 14 residues. Germline V lookup: CDR1 SGHRS, CDR2 YFSETQ. In DNA, the CDR3 is TGCGCCAGCAGCTTGGGACAGGGTGGCGAAAAACTGTTTTTT. It yields the protein CASSLGQGGEKLFF. Together with reference TRBV5-1 and TRBJ1-4, the CDR3 gives the full variable domain: KAGVTQTPRYLIKTRGQQVTLSCSPISGHRSVSWYQQTPGQGLQFLFEYFSETQRNKGNFPGRFSGRQFSNSRSEMNVSTLELGDSALYLCASSLGQGGEKLFFGSGTQLSVL.

This chain connects TRBV18 to TRBJ1-2; 9 bases fit TRBD1. The V and J ends lost 2 bases and 8 bases, in that order; junction bases with no gene match: 3. CDR3 size: 13 residues. Looked up from germline, CDR1 is KGHSH and CDR2 is LQKENI. The CDR3 sequence is CASSPGTGYGYTF. Written as DNA, the CDR3 is TGTGCCAGCTCACCAGGGACAGGGTACGGCTACACCTTC.

The V call is TRBV11-3, the J call TRBJ2-5; the D is unclear. The germline V gene encodes CDR1 SGHNT and CDR2 YENEEA. The germline V and J ends were trimmed by 5 bases and 2 bases, with 15 bases remaining between them. The CDR3 is made up of 15 amino acids. CDR3 nucleotide sequence: TGTGCCAGCAGCCCTAGTCTGGCGTTGCAAGAGACCCAGTACTTC. Translated, it gives CASSPSLALQETQYF.

CDR3 nucleotides: TGTGCCAGCAGTTTTGTGACACCCTACGAGCAGTACTTC. This encodes CASSFVTPYEQYF. This chain links TRBV28 with TRBJ2-7; D unresolved. The V end was cut by 3 bases, the J end by 2 bases, with 8 bases between. Germline CDR1 reads MDHEN; CDR2 reads SYDVKM. This CDR3 contains 13 residues.

V gene TRBV18 combines with J gene TRBJ1-2, with D tentatively TRBD1 (5 bases). CDR1 is KGHSH, CDR2 LQKENI, per germline. Trimming stripped 3 bases from V and 6 bases from J, with 17 bases between. The CDR3 contains 15 residues. The CDR3 reads CASSPPARAPDGYTF. The CDR3 DNA is TGTGCCAGCTCACCCCCCGCCAGGGCCCCCGATGGCTACACCTTC.

The gene calls are TRBV27 and TRBJ1-3; D is uncertain. CDR1 MNHEY and CDR2 SMNVEV come from the germline V gene (reference sequence). The CDR3 is 15 amino acids. V was cut by 0 bases and J by 4 bases, with 10 bases left in between. The CDR3 spells CASSLSGGAGNTIYF. CDR3 nucleotide sequence: TGTGCCAGCAGTTTATCGGGAGGTGCGGGAAACACCATATATTTT.

This clone was recorded only once. The chain carries TRBV19 and TRBJ2-3; maybe TRBD2 (6 bases). CDR3 length equals 14 residues. The germline V gene encodes CDR1 LNHDA and CDR2 SQIVND (reference sequence). V was pared by 7 bases and J by 3 bases, with 14 bases between. DNA of the CDR3: TGTGCCAGTACCTCGGCCGGGAGAACAGATACGCAGTATTTT. It specifies CASTSAGRTDTQYF.

This rearrangement joins TRBV30 to TRBJ1-2, with 7 positions matching TRBD1. The germline V gene has CDR1 GTSNPN and CDR2 SVGIG (reference sequence). This CDR3 spans 13 amino acids. After removal of 3 bases from V and 4 bases from J, the junction contained 5 bases not matched to a gene. CDR3 bases: TGTGCCTGGAGCGCCGGGACAGCCTATGGCTACACCTTC. Its translation is CAWSAGTAYGYTF.

The chain couples TRBV7-9 to TRBJ2-2, with 7 bases matching TRBD1. The ends lost 10 bases at V and 4 bases at J; junction bases unmatched: 15. Germline-derived CDR1 and CDR2 are SEHNR and FQNEAQ (reference sequence). The CDR3 contains 16 residues. The CDR3 DNA sequence: TGTGCCATAACAGGGGTAGGAGCGTTGGTCACCGGGGAGCTGTTTTTT. Its translation: CAITGVGALVTGELFF.

This clone turned up a few times. This sequence joins TRBV2 and TRBJ1-4, with 8 nucleotides matching TRBD1. This CDR3 is built from 16 residues. V lost 6 bases, J lost 0 bases, and 6 bases stayed unmatched. Germline loops: CDR1 SNHLY, CDR2 FYNNEI. The CDR3 here is CASRPGQGATNEKLFF. CDR3 coding DNA: TGTGCCAGCAGGCCAGGACAGGGAGCAACTAATGAAAAACTGTTTTTT.

The CDR3 is CASRQAGGTNEKLFF. CDR3 sequence (DNA): TGTGCCAGCAGGCAAGCAGGGGGCACTAATGAAAAACTGTTTTTT. The chain couples TRBV28 to TRBJ1-4; 8 bases align to TRBD1. With V trimmed by 6 bases and J by 2 bases, 5 bases remained unmatched. The CDR3 sequence is 15 residues long. Per the germline V gene, CDR1 is MDHEN and CDR2 is SYDVKM.

The chain has TRBV19 and TRBJ1-5, with 7 positions matching TRBD1. CDR3 length: 16 residues. CDR1 is LNHDA and CDR2 is SQIVND in the germline V gene (reference sequence). After removal of 1 base from V and 7 bases from J, the junction contained 10 bases not matched to a gene. For the CDR3, the DNA is TGTGCCAGTAGTATAGTAGGCAGGGGGATCGGGCAGCCCCAGCATTTT. This codes for CASSIVGRGIGQPQHF. Full variable domain (outside the CDR3, taken from reference TRBV19 and TRBJ1-5): DGGITQSPKYLFRKEGQNVTLSCEQNLNHDAMYWYRQDPGQGLRLIYYSQIVNDFQKGDIAEGYSVSREKKESFPLTVTSAQKNPTAFYLCASSIVGRGIGQPQHFGDGTRLSIL.

The chain has TRBV6-1 and TRBJ2-7, with 11 bases aligning to TRBD1. The CDR3 covers 14 residues. The V gene end was trimmed by 8 bases and the J gene end by 1 base; junction bases not matched to a gene: 4. Per germline, CDR1 MNHNS and CDR2 SASEGT. CDR3 in amino acids: CASQGDRGSYEQYF. CDR3 bases: TGTGCCAGCCAGGGGGACAGGGGGTCCTACGAGCAGTACTTC.

This chain joins TRBV18 and TRBJ2-7, with 7 nucleotides matching TRBD2. The CDR3 is 15 amino acids. CDR1 and CDR2 (germline): KGHSH, LQKENI. The ends lost 3 bases at V and 2 bases at J; junction bases unmatched: 7. The CDR3 spells CASSPPSGGTYEQYF. The CDR3 bases are TGTGCCAGCTCACCCCCTAGCGGAGGGACCTACGAGCAGTACTTC.

In DNA, the CDR3 is TGTGCCAGCAGCCCACGACAGGGGGGTCGGGAGACCCAGTACTTC. This gives the protein CASSPRQGGRETQYF. This sequence joins TRBV9 and TRBJ2-5, with TRBD1 matching 9 bases. Germline V gene sequence: CDR1 SGDLS, CDR2 YYNGEE. The CDR3 is 15 residues long. With 4 bases clipped from V and 5 bases from J, the junction kept 9 bases outside the gene matches.

This clone occurred a few times. Here the CDR3 reads CASSRTGAYEQYF. CDR3 bases: TGTGCCAGCAGTCGGACAGGGGCGTACGAGCAGTACTTC. This chain uses TRBV6-6 with TRBJ2-7, with 9 bases that match TRBD1. The germline gives CDR1 MNHNY, CDR2 SVGAGI (reference sequence). The V gene end was trimmed by 5 bases and the J gene end by 4 bases; junction bases not matched to a gene: 3. This CDR3 has 13 residues.

The chain joins TRBV20-1 to TRBJ1-2; 7 bases agree with TRBD1. Trimming cost V 2 bases and J 6 bases; bases outside gene matches: 0. From germline, CDR1 is DFQATT and CDR2 SNEGSKA (reference sequence). This CDR3 has 11 residues. CDR3 nucleotides: TGCAGTGCTAGAAGGGGGCATGGCTACACCTTC. Its protein is CSARRGHGYTF.

This chain links TRBV5-1 with TRBJ2-1; 7 nucleotides agree with TRBD2. The CDR3 contains 15 residues. Per germline, CDR1 SGHRS and CDR2 YFSETQ. Trimming took 4 bases from V and 4 from J; bases not matched to a gene: 8. The CDR3 DNA sequence: TGCGCCAGCAGCCTAACTAGCGTTCCTTACAATGAGCAGTTCTTC. Amino acid sequence: CASSLTSVPYNEQFF.

The V call is TRBV4-1, the J call TRBJ1-3; the D gene is possibly TRBD1 (5 bases). Germline assignment: CDR1 MGHRA and CDR2 YSYEKL. This CDR3 contains 17 residues. The V end was cut by 2 bases, the J end by 1 base, with 15 bases between. CDR3 bases: TGCGCCAGCAGCCAAAGGGGAAGGGAAGAATCTGGAAACACCATATATTTT. As protein: CASSQRGREESGNTIYF.

The chain joins TRBV10-3 to TRBJ2-7; 7 bases map to TRBD1. The length of the CDR3 is 15 residues. From germline, CDR1 is ENHRY and CDR2 SYGVKD. With V trimmed by 3 bases and J by 0 bases, 5 bases remained unmatched. This CDR3 reads CAISETGVNSYEQYF. Here the CDR3 DNA reads TGTGCCATCAGTGAAACAGGGGTTAACTCCTACGAGCAGTACTTC.

The rearrangement joins TRBV10-3 to TRBJ2-3; 7 nucleotides align to TRBD2. V was clipped by 0 bases and J by 6 bases; unmatched bases: 9. Germline V gene data show CDR1 as ENHRY and CDR2 as SYGVKD. The CDR3 runs to 16 residues. CDR3 bases: TGTGCCATCAGTGAGTCGTCGGGAGGTGGGGAGGATACGCAGTATTTT. Its translation: CAISESSGGGEDTQYF.

This chain links TRBV28 with TRBJ1-4, with TRBD1 identical over 8 bases. The CDR3 is 14 residues long. V trimming: 6 bases; J trimming: 7 bases; junction bases outside the gene matches: 7. Germline V CDR1 and CDR2: MDHEN, SYDVKM. As DNA, the CDR3 is TGTGCCAGCAGCCCCGGGACAGGTAGTGAAAAACTGTTTTTT. Amino acids: CASSPGTGSEKLFF.

The rearrangement uses TRBV10-2 and TRBJ2-7; TRBD2 agrees at 8 bases. The CDR3 covers 17 residues. CDR1 and CDR2 from the germline V gene are WSHSY and SAAADI. The junction had 11 bases not matched to a gene; V was cut back by 4 bases and J by 0 bases. The CDR3 DNA is TGCGCCAGCAGTGCGGCTAGCGGGTGGGGGACCTCCTACGAGCAGTACTTC. Its protein product is CASSAASGWGTSYEQYF.

The rearrangement uses TRBV21-1 and TRBJ2-1; TRBD2 reflects the table's D call only, with no check against the DNA. TRBV21-1 has pseudogene status. The CDR3 totals 15 residues. CDR3 DNA sequence: TGTGCCAGCAGCAAAGTCAAGGAGATATACAATGAGCAGTTCTTC. It yields the protein CASSKVKEIYNEQFF.

The chain has TRBV2 and TRBJ2-3, with D possibly matching TRBD2 (6 bases). The CDR3 has 16 residues. CDR1 and CDR2 (germline): SNHLY, FYNNEI. Trimming pared 1 base from V and 0 bases from J, leaving 11 bases between. In DNA, the CDR3 is TGTGCCAGCAGTGAAGTACCTAGCGCTAGCACAGATACGCAGTATTTT. Translating it yields CASSEVPSASTDTQYF.